The 32 T cell receptor beta chains below all came from one sample that was sequenced in a study of T cell responses to AZD1222 COVID-19 vaccine (dated by TCRdb to the early 2020s). What the time point label conveys for this sample: about 28 days (+/-7) after the second vaccine dose. Reading the label with the study, this specimen's treatment or condition is: meningococcal conjugate vaccine given as trial control. The library relied on the immunoSEQ multiplex PCR assay. Drawn from immuneACCESS, this table holds only the in-frame rearrangements with V and J called that TCRdb kept. Clones are partly lost; checked studies trace under half to an unresolved V gene and leave the rest unexplained. The table for this sample lists 100,000 to 150,000 clones; approximately 85% of them were counted only once. The top ten constitute approximately 8% of the sample. The sample here was peripheral blood, taken 28 days after the second dose of the MenACWY control vaccine. These receptors were collected from an adult who received the MenACWY meningococcal vaccine as a control.

The chain uses TRBV4-1 and TRBJ2-5; no clear D. This CDR3 spans 13 amino acids. Per the germline V gene, CDR1 is MGHRA and CDR2 is YSYEKL. The V gene lost 3 bases and the J gene lost 5 bases, with 10 bases spanning the gap. The CDR3 loop is CASSQGPLETQYF. DNA of the CDR3: TGCGCCAGCAGCCAGGGCCCTTTGGAGACCCAGTACTTC.

The chain has TRBV27 and TRBJ2-3, with 8 bases fitting TRBD1. Looked up from germline, CDR1 is MNHEY and CDR2 is SMNVEV (reference sequence). The CDR3 totals 14 residues. V lost 2 bases, J lost 7 bases, and 5 bases stayed unmatched. The CDR3 bases are TGTGCCAGCAGTTTAGTGGACAGGGAACATACGCAGTATTTT. It codes for CASSLVDREHTQYF.

The chain couples TRBV30 to TRBJ2-2; D gene unclear. The CDR3 length is 11 residues. Trimming left V 0 bases short and J 8 bases short, with 4 bases between. Germline V gives CDR1 GTSNPN, CDR2 SVGIG (reference sequence). CDR3 sequence reads: CAWSVPGELFF. The CDR3 DNA follows: TGTGCCTGGAGTGTACCTGGGGAGCTGTTTTTT.

The CDR3 DNA sequence: TGTGCCAGTAGTTTCCGAGGGGAGGGGGCTAAAACCTACGAGCAGTACTTC. Translated, it gives CASSFRGEGAKTYEQYF. This chain links TRBV19 with TRBJ2-7; either TRBD1 or TRBD2 may fit D (7 bases each). The CDR3 contains 17 residues. V lost 5 bases, J lost 2 bases, and 22 bases lay in between. From germline, CDR1 is LNHDA and CDR2 SQIVND (reference sequence).

This chain joins TRBV20-1 and TRBJ2-5; TRBD1 might be the D (5 bases). Germline V gives CDR1 DFQATT, CDR2 SNEGSKA (reference sequence). Trimming removed 3 bases at V and 0 bases at J, with 8 bases between. This CDR3 has 13 residues. CDR3 bases: TGCAGTGCTAGTTGGGGCTACCAAGAGACCCAGTACTTC. Translating gives CSASWGYQETQYF.

The chain has TRBV11-3 and TRBJ2-6; no clear D. Trimming cost V 6 bases and J 0 bases, with 9 bases left between them. CDR1 is SGHNT, CDR2 YENEEA, per germline. The CDR3 extends over 15 amino acids. CDR3 sequence (DNA): TGTGCCAGCAGTCGTCACCTCTCTGGGGCCAACGTCCTGACTTTC. Translating it yields CASSRHLSGANVLTF.

In this sample, this clone turned up a few times. The gene calls are TRBV6-5 and TRBJ2-7, with 9 bases aligning to TRBD1. Germline CDR1 is MNHEY and CDR2 is SVGAGI. V shed 6 bases, J shed 2 bases, and the junction held 2 bases outside the gene matches. CDR3 length: 13 amino acids. The CDR3: CASRWTGAYEQYV. CDR3 bases: TGTGCCAGCAGATGGACAGGGGCCTACGAGCAGTACGTC.

The rearrangement uses TRBV12-1 and TRBJ1-2; TRBD1, the D gene given by the table, was not confirmed from the DNA. TRBV12-1 is recorded as a pseudogene. The length of the CDR3 is 14 residues. The CDR3 DNA sequence: TGTGCCAGCAGCTTTGACGGGACAGGGTATGGCTACACCTTC. Amino acids: CASSFDGTGYGYTF.

This clone appeared a few times. The chain employs TRBV9 and TRBJ2-1; TRBD2 aligns across 8 bases. V lost 0 bases to trimming and J lost 0 bases; unmatched junction nucleotides: 14. This CDR3 is 20 amino acids long. Germline V gene lookup returns CDR1 SGDLS and CDR2 YYNGEE. Written as DNA, the CDR3 is TGTGCCAGCAGCGTAGGGGCAGGTAGCGGGATGGGGAGCTCCTACAATGAGCAGTTCTTC. Translating it yields CASSVGAGSGMGSSYNEQFF.

This clone showed up just once. This CDR3 is CASSPGTGGADTQYF. The CDR3 coding sequence is TGCGCCAGCAGCCCGGGGACAGGCGGCGCAGATACGCAGTATTTT. The chain uses TRBV5-1 and TRBJ2-3; TRBD1 matches at 8 bases. After removal of 4 bases from V and 4 bases from J, the junction contained 8 bases not matched to a gene. Germline V gene lookup returns CDR1 SGHRS and CDR2 YFSETQ. This CDR3 has 15 amino acids.

This rearrangement joins TRBV29-1 to TRBJ2-3, with TRBD2 matching over 7 bases. Germline V gene lookup returns CDR1 SQVTM and CDR2 ANQGSEA. Trimming took 6 bases from V and 3 from J; bases not matched to a gene: 9. The CDR3 contains 14 residues. This chain's CDR3 is CSVAGLLVTDTQYF. CDR3 in DNA: TGCAGCGTGGCGGGACTACTGGTGACAGATACGCAGTATTTT.

This clone appeared once. The chain combines TRBV10-2 with TRBJ1-6; the match to TRBD1 covers 11 bases. CDR1 WSHSY and CDR2 SAAADI come from the germline V gene. J was trimmed by 11 bases and V by 6 bases; bases with no gene match: 15. This CDR3 is 17 amino acids long. The CDR3 region has the DNA TGCGCCAGCAGAGCCGGGACAGGGGGGAAAATTGGGGCACCCCTCCACTTT. Translated, it gives CASRAGTGGKIGAPLHF.

V usage is TRBV6-5 and J usage is TRBJ1-5; TRBD1 aligns across 7 bases. V lost 3 bases to trimming and J lost 6 bases; unmatched junction nucleotides: 5. The CDR3 has 14 residues. The germline gives CDR1 MNHEY, CDR2 SVGAGI. In DNA, the CDR3 is TGTGCCAGCAGTTATAGACAGGGCGGTCAGCCCCAGCATTTT. Residues: CASSYRQGGQPQHF.

The J gene is TRBJ1-1, the V gene TRBV5-1, with D possibly being TRBD1 (6 bases). The CDR3 sequence is 17 residues long. Germline CDR1 SGHRS, CDR2 YFSETQ. With 4 bases removed from V and 13 bases from J, the gap between germline ends came to 32 bases. The CDR3 coding sequence is TGCGCCAGCAGCCCCGACAGAATTGGACAGAGACCTACTAAAGATTTCTTT. It translates to CASSPDRIGQRPTKDFF. The full variable domain, rest sourced from reference TRBV5-1 and TRBJ1-1, is KAGVTQTPRYLIKTRGQQVTLSCSPISGHRSVSWYQQTPGQGLQFLFEYFSETQRNKGNFPGRFSGRQFSNSRSEMNVSTLELGDSALYLCASSPDRIGQRPTKDFFGQGTRLTVV.

The J gene is TRBJ1-2, the V gene TRBV4-1; D is uncertain. Germline CDR1 is MGHRA and CDR2 is YSYEKL. This CDR3 is built from 15 residues. Trimming took 3 bases from V and 4 from J, leaving 15 bases between them. The CDR3 nucleotides are TGCGCCAGCAGCCATTTCGACCAGATGGGCTATGGCTACACCTTC. Encoded protein: CASSHFDQMGYGYTF.

The V and J genes are TRBV19 and TRBJ1-1; D possibly corresponds to TRBD1 (6 bases). V lost 6 bases and J 0 bases, leaving 8 bases between the germline ends. This CDR3 region has 13 residues. Germline CDR1 reads LNHDA; CDR2 reads SQIVND (reference sequence). CDR3 DNA: TGTGCCAGTAGAAGGACAGTGAACACTGAAGCTTTCTTT. Amino acids: CASRRTVNTEAFF.

This rearrangement joins TRBV3-1 (or the pseudogene TRBV3-2) to TRBJ1-3; D gene ambiguous. Trimming stripped 1 base from V and 0 bases from J, with 7 bases between. Germline CDR1 LGHDT, CDR2 YNNKEL (reference sequence). The CDR3 covers 15 residues. The CDR3 region has the DNA TGTGCCAGCAGCCAAGTCATGGGCTCTGGAAACACCATATATTTT. Its protein product is CASSQVMGSGNTIYF.

The chain links TRBV28 to TRBJ2-5; D not resolved. V was cut by 6 bases and J by 4 bases, with 9 bases left in between. The germline gives CDR1 MDHEN, CDR2 SYDVKM. This CDR3 comprises 12 residues. The CDR3 loop reads CASSSPVETQYF. In DNA, the CDR3 is TGTGCCAGCAGCTCCCCGGTAGAGACCCAGTACTTC.

The V and J genes are TRBV5-6 and TRBJ1-1; TRBD1 matches 7 bases. The germline V gene encodes CDR1 SGHDT and CDR2 YYEEEE. V lost 1 base to trimming and J lost 11 bases; unmatched junction nucleotides: 8. The CDR3 covers 13 residues. As DNA, the CDR3 is TGTGCCAGCAGCTTGAACAGGGGCGTCGGCGCTTTCTTT. Encoded protein: CASSLNRGVGAFF.

The chain recombines TRBV19 with TRBJ2-1; TRBD1 aligns across 7 bases. CDR1 is LNHDA, CDR2 SQIVND, per germline (reference sequence). Losses at the gene ends were 7 bases for V and 0 bases for J; bases not matched to a gene: 6. The CDR3 is made up of 15 amino acids. CDR3 amino acids: CASNSGQSSYNEQFF. DNA of the CDR3: TGTGCCAGTAATTCGGGACAGAGCTCCTACAATGAGCAGTTCTTC.

This clone was counted between two and nine times. The limits of the CDR3 on the DNA are not certain, so only TCRdb's listed CDR3 is given. The V gene is TRBV27, the J gene TRBJ1-1; TRBD1 reflects the table's D call only, with no check against the DNA. The CDR3 adds up to 15 amino acids, both ends counted. Germline V gene lookup returns CDR1 MNHEY and CDR2 SMNVEV (reference sequence). CDR3 residues: CASSEFGTGAVGPFF.

This chain uses TRBV10-2 with TRBJ2-5; D perhaps matches TRBD1 (6 bases). The V end was cut by 2 bases, the J end by 1 base, with 11 bases between. The CDR3 consists of 15 residues. Germline V gives CDR1 WSHSY, CDR2 SAAADI. This CDR3 is CASSEDRTVQETQYF. CDR3 bases: TGCGCCAGCAGTGAGGACCGGACAGTCCAAGAGACCCAGTACTTC.

The genes are TRBV28 and TRBJ2-4, with a possible D match to TRBD1 (6 bases). CDR3 length: 11 residues. V was pared by 8 bases and J by 5 bases, with 7 bases between. Germline V lookup: CDR1 MDHEN, CDR2 SYDVKM. In DNA form, the CDR3 reads TGTGCCAGCGAGGGGGAAAACATTCAGTACTTC. This sequence encodes CASEGENIQYF.

The chain employs TRBV11-2 and TRBJ2-7; either TRBD1 or TRBD2 may supply D (5 bases each). This CDR3 has 15 residues. The V gene's germline CDR1 is SGHAT and CDR2 FQNNGV. Trimming took 2 bases from V and 3 from J, leaving 14 bases between them. The CDR3 DNA reads as TGTGCCAGCAGCTTATCCCCGGGGACCAACTACGAGCAGTACTTC. This translates into CASSLSPGTNYEQYF.

V and J are TRBV28 and TRBJ2-7; D possibly matches TRBD1 or TRBD2 (6 bases each). Per the germline V gene, CDR1 is MDHEN and CDR2 is SYDVKM. The CDR3 totals 12 residues. Trimming shortened V by 8 bases and J by 7 bases, and 15 bases separated the two germline ends. CDR3 amino acids: CASGSGAREQYV. In DNA form, the CDR3 reads TGTGCCAGCGGCTCGGGGGCGAGGGAGCAGTACGTC.

The rearrangement uses TRBV24-1 and TRBJ2-2; D is possibly TRBD2 (5 bases). CDR1 is KGHDR and CDR2 is SFDVKD in the germline V gene. V lost 10 bases and J 3 bases, leaving 5 bases between the germline ends. The CDR3 totals 11 residues. The CDR3 nucleotides read TGTGCCACGAGGGACACCGGGGAGCTGTTTTTT. Residues: CATRDTGELFF.

The V and J genes are TRBV18 and TRBJ2-3; D is tentatively TRBD1 or TRBD2 (6 bases each). Germline V gene data show CDR1 as KGHSH and CDR2 as LQKENI. V lost 0 bases to trimming and J lost 3 bases, with 13 bases between them. This CDR3 is 16 amino acids long. Here the CDR3 DNA reads TGTGCCAGCTCACCACCGGGGGGCCGAGGAACAGATACGCAGTATTTT. Protein sequence: CASSPPGGRGTDTQYF. The complete variable domain, with remaining parts taken from reference TRBV18 and TRBJ2-3, reads NAGVMQNPRHLVRRRGQEARLRCSPMKGHSHVYWYRQLPEEGLKFMVYLQKENIIDESGMPKERFSAEFPKEGPSILRIQQVVRGDSAAYFCASSPPGGRGTDTQYFGPGTRLTVL.

The chain combines TRBV5-4 with TRBJ1-2, with unresolved D. Trimming took off 1 base at V and 5 bases at J, with 9 bases between the two ends. The CDR3 consists of 13 residues. Germline V gene sequence: CDR1 SGHNT, CDR2 YYREEE (reference sequence). DNA of the CDR3: TGTGCCAGCAGCTTGAGACGGGCTTATGGCTACACCTTC. Encoded protein: CASSLRRAYGYTF.

The chain carries TRBV3-1 (or the pseudogene TRBV3-2) and TRBJ2-7, with a weak D call TRBD1 (6 bases). The CDR3 runs 15 residues. Trimming removed 2 bases from V and 2 bases from J, with 13 bases in between. The germline gives CDR1 LGHDT, CDR2 YNNKEL (reference sequence). CDR3 amino acids: CASSQTAGAAYEQYF. As DNA, the CDR3 is TGTGCCAGCAGCCAAACAGCAGGGGCCGCCTACGAGCAGTACTTC.

The V and J genes are TRBV27 and TRBJ1-3; 11 nucleotides agree with TRBD1. CDR1 and CDR2 (germline): MNHEY, SMNVEV (reference sequence). Unmatched junction bases numbered 3, after V lost 4 bases and J lost 1 base. The CDR3 runs 16 residues. The chain's CDR3 is CASSSGQGASGNTIYF. CDR3 DNA: TGTGCCAGCAGTTCAGGACAGGGGGCTTCTGGAAACACCATATATTTT.

The CDR3 spells CASSPRNGGGEQFF. The CDR3 coding sequence is TGTGCCAGCAGCCCCAGAAATGGGGGCGGTGAGCAGTTCTTC. The chain couples TRBV7-2 to TRBJ2-1; TRBD1 might be the D (6 bases). The CDR3 length is 14 residues. V was trimmed by 5 bases and J by 9 bases, leaving 17 bases between them. The V gene's germline CDR1 is SGHTA and CDR2 FQGNSA.

This sequence joins TRBV5-1 and TRBJ2-5; D tentatively reads TRBD1 or TRBD2 (5 bases each). The CDR3 length is 15 residues. V shed 0 bases and J shed 0 bases, with 9 bases lying between them. Germline V CDR1 and CDR2: SGHRS, YFSETQ. CDR3 in amino acids: CASSLAGPYQETQYF. In nucleotides, the CDR3 is TGCGCCAGCAGCTTGGCGGGGCCGTACCAAGAGACCCAGTACTTC. The full variable domain, its missing parts supplied by reference TRBV5-1 and TRBJ2-5, is KAGVTQTPRYLIKTRGQQVTLSCSPISGHRSVSWYQQTPGQGLQFLFEYFSETQRNKGNFPGRFSGRQFSNSRSEMNVSTLELGDSALYLCASSLAGPYQETQYFGPGTRLLVL.